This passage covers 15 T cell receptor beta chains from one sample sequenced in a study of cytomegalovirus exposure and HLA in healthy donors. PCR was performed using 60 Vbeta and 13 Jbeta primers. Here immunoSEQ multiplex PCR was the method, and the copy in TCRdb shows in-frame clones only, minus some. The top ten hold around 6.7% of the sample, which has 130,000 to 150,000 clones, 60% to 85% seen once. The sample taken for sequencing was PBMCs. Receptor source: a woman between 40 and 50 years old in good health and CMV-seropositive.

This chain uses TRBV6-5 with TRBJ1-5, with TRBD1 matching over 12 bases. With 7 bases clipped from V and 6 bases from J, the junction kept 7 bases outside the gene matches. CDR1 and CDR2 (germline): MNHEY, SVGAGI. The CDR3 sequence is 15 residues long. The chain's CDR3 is CASTRDRGLIQPQHF. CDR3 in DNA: TGTGCCAGCACCCGGGACAGGGGGCTAATTCAGCCCCAGCATTTT.

Written as DNA, the CDR3 is TGTGCCTGGAGTCCCCAGTGGCGGGGCTTCCCAGAGACCCAGTACTTC. Translation gives CAWSPQWRGFPETQYF. The chain uses TRBV30 and TRBJ2-5; the D gene is possibly TRBD2 (6 bases). The CDR3 sequence is 16 residues long. The V end lost 2 bases, the J end lost 4 bases, and 20 bases lay between the germline ends. Germline V gene data show CDR1 as GTSNPN and CDR2 as SVGIG (reference sequence).

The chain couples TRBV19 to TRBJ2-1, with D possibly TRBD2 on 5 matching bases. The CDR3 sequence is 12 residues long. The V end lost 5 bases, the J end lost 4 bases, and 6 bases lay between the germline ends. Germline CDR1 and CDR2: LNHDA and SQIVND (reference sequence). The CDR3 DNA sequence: TGTGCCAGTAGTGGCGGGTACAATGAGCAGTTCTTC. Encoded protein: CASSGGYNEQFF.

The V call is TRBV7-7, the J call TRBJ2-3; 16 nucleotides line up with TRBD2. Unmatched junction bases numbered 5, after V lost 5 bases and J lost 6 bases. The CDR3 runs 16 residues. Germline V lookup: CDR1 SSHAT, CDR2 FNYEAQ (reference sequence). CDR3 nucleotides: TGTGCCAGCAGCACGGGACTAGCGGGGGGGCCGGATACGCAGTATTTT. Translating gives CASSTGLAGGPDTQYF.

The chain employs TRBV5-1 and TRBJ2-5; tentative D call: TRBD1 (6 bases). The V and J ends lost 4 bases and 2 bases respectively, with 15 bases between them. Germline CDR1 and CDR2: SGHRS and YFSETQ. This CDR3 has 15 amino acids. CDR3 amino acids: CASSSGQKRQETQYF. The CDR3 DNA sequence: TGCGCCAGCAGCAGCGGACAGAAGAGACAAGAGACCCAGTACTTC.

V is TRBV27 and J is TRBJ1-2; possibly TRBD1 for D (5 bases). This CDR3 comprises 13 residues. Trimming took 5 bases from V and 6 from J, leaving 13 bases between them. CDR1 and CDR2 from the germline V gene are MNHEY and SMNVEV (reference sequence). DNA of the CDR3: TGTGCCAGCAGTCGGCAGGGAGGTAATGGCTACACCTTC. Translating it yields CASSRQGGNGYTF.

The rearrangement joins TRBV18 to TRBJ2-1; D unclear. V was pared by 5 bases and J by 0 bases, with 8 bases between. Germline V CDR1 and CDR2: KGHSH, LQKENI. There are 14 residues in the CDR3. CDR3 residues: CASSDLSSYNEQFF. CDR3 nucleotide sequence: TGTGCCAGCTCAGACTTGAGCTCCTACAATGAGCAGTTCTTC.

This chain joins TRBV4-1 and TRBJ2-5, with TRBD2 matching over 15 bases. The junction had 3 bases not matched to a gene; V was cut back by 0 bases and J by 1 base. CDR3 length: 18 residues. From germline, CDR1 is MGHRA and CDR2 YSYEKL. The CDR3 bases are TGCGCCAGCAGCCAAGAAGGACTAGCGGGGGGGCCCCAAGAGACCCAGTACTTC. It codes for CASSQEGLAGGPQETQYF.

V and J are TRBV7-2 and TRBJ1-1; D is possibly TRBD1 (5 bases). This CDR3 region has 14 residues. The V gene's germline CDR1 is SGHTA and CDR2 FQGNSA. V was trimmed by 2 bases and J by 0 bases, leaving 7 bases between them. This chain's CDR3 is CASSLRQMNTEAFF. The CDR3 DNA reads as TGTGCCAGCAGCTTAAGACAGATGAACACTGAAGCTTTCTTT.

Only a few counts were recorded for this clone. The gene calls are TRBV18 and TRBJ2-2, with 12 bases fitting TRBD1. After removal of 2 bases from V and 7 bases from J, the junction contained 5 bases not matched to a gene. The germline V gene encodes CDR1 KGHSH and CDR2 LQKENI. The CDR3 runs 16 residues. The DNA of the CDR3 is TGTGCCAGCTCACCATCGGGACAGGGGGCTGACGGGGAGCTGTTTTTT. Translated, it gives CASSPSGQGADGELFF. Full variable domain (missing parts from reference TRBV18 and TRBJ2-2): NAGVMQNPRHLVRRRGQEARLRCSPMKGHSHVYWYRQLPEEGLKFMVYLQKENIIDESGMPKERFSAEFPKEGPSILRIQQVVRGDSAAYFCASSPSGQGADGELFFGEGSRLTVL.

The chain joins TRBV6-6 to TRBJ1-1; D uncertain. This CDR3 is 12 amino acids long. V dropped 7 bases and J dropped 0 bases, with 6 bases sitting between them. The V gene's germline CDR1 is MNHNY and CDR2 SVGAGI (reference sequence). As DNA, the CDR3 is TGTGCCAGCATTAGCGTGAACACTGAAGCTTTCTTT. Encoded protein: CASISVNTEAFF.

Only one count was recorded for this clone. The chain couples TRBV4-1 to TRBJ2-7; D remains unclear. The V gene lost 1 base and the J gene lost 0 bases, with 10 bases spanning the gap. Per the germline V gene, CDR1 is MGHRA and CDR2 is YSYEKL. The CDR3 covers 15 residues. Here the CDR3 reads CASSQALSYSYEQYF. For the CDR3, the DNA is TGCGCCAGCAGCCAAGCGCTGAGTTACTCCTACGAGCAGTACTTC.

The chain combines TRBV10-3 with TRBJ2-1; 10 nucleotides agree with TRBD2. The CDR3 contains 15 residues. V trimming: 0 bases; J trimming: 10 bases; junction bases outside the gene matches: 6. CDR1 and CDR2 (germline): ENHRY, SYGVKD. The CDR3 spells CAISESNSGGAEQFF. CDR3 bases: TGTGCCATCAGTGAGTCGAACAGCGGGGGGGCCGAGCAGTTCTTC.

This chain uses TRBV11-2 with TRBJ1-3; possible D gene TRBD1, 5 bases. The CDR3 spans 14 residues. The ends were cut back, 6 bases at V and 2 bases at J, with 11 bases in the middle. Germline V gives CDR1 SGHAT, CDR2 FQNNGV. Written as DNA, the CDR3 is TGTGCCAGCAGGCAAATGACAGCTGGAAACACCATATATTTT. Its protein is CASRQMTAGNTIYF.

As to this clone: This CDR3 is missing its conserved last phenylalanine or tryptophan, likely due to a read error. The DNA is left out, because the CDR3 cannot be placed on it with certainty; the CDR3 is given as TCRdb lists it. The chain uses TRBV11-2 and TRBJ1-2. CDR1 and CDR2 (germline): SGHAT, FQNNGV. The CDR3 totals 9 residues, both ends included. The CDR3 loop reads CASSPSLFN.